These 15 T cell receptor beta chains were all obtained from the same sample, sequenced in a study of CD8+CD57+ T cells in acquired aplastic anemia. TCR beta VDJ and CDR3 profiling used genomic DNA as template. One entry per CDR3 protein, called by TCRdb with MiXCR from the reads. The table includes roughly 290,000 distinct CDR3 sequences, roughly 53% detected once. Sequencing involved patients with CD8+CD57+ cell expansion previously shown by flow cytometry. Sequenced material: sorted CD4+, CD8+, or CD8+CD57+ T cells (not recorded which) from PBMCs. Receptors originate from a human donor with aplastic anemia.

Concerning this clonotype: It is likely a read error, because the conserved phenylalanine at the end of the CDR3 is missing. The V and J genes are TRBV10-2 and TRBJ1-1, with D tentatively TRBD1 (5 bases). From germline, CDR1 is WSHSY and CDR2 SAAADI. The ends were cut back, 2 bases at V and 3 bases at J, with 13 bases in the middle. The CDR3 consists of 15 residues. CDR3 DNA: TGCGCCAGCAGTGAGGCTTTGACAGCCTACACTGAAGCTTTCTCT. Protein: CASSEALTAYTEAFS.

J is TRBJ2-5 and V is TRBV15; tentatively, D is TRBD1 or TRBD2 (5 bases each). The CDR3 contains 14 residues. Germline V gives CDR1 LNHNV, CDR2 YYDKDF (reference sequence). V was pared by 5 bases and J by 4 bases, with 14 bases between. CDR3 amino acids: CATSGRGAGETQYF. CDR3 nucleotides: TGTGCCACCAGCGGTAGAGGGGCCGGAGAGACCCAGTACTTC.

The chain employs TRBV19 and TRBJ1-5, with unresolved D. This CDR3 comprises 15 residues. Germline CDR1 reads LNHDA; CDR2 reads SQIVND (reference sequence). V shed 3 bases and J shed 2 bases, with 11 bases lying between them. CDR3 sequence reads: CASSMTGNGNQPQHF. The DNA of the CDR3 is TGTGCCAGTAGTATGACCGGGAACGGCAATCAGCCCCAGCATTTT.

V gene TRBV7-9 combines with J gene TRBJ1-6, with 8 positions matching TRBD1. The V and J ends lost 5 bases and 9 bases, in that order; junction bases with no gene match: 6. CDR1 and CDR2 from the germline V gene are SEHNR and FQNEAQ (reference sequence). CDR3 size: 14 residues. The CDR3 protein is CASSRSGGASPLHF. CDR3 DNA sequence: TGTGCCAGCAGCCGCTCAGGGGGCGCTTCACCCCTCCACTTT.

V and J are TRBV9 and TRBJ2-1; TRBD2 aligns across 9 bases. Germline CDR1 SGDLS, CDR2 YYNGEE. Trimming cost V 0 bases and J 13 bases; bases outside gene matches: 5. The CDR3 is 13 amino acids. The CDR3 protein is CASSVDSGGIQFF. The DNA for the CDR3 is TGTGCCAGCAGCGTAGACAGCGGGGGGATTCAGTTCTTC.

The CDR3 DNA sequence: TGCAGTGCTAGACCGTTGGACCCTCCGTGGTACGAGCAGTACTTC. This translates into CSARPLDPPWYEQYF. The chain combines TRBV20-1 with TRBJ2-7, with D hard to call. With 2 bases removed from V and 4 bases from J, the gap between germline ends came to 18 bases. The CDR3 length is 15 residues. CDR1 is DFQATT, CDR2 SNEGSKA, per germline (reference sequence).

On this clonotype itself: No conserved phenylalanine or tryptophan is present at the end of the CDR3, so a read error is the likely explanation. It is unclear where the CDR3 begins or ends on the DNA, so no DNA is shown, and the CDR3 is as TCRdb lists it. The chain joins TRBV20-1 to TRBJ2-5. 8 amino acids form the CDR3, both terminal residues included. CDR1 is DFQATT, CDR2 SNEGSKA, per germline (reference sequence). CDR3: CSARGRNL.

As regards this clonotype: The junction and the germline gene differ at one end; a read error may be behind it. CDR3 DNA: TGTGCCATCAGCCTTTTTAGCGGGAGGGCTTACAATGAGCAGTTCTTC. Protein sequence: CAISLFSGRAYNEQFF. The chain has TRBV3-1 and TRBJ2-1; 11 bases align to TRBD2. This CDR3 is 16 amino acids long. Germline CDR1 is LGHDT and CDR2 is YNNKEL (reference sequence).

CDR3 in DNA: TGCAGTGCCTACGACGGACTGAATGAAAAACTGTTTTTT. Translation: CSAYDGLNEKLFF. The chain combines TRBV20-1 with TRBJ1-4; D unclear. Germline CDR1 DFQATT, CDR2 SNEGSKA (reference sequence). V was trimmed by 6 bases and J by 5 bases, leaving 13 bases between them. The CDR3 consists of 13 residues.

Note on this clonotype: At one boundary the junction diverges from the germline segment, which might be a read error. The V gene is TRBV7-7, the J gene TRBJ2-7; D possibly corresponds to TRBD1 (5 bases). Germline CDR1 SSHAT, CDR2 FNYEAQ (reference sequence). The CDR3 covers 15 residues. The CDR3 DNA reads TGTGCTAGCAGCTGGCGGACACCGAGCTCCTACGAGCAGTACTTC. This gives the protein CASSWRTPSSYEQYF.

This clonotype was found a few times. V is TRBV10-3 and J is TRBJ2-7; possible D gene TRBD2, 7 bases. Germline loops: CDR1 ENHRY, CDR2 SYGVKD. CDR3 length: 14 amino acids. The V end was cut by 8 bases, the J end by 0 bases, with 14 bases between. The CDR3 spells CAIGGGENSYEQYF. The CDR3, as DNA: TGTGCCATCGGAGGGGGGGAGAACTCCTACGAGCAGTACTTC.

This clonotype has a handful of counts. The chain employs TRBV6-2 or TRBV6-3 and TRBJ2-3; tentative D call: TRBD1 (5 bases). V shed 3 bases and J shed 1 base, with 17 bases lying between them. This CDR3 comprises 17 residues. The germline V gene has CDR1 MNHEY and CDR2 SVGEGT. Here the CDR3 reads CASSYNGRGLGTDTQYF. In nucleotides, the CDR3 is TGTGCCAGCAGTTATAATGGAAGGGGCTTAGGCACAGATACGCAGTATTTT.

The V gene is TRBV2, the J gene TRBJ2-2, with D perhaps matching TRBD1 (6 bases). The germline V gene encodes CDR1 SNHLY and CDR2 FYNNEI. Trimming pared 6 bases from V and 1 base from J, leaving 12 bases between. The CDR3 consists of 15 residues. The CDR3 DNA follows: TGTGCCAGCAGAGGGAACAGGGTGAACACCGGGGAGCTGTTTTTT. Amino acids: CASRGNRVNTGELFF.

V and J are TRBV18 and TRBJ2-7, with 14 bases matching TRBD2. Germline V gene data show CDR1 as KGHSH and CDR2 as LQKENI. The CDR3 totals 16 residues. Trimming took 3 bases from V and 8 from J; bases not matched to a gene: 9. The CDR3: CASSPTSGRGTPKQYF. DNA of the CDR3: TGTGCCAGCTCACCGACTAGCGGGAGGGGAACCCCCAAGCAGTACTTC.

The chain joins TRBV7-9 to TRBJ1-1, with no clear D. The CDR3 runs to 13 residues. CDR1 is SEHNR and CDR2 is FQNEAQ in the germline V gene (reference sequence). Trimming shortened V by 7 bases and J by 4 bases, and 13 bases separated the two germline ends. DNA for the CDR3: TGTGCCAGCACCGACCTGGGGTTCACTGAAGCTTTCTTT. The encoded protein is CASTDLGFTEAFF.